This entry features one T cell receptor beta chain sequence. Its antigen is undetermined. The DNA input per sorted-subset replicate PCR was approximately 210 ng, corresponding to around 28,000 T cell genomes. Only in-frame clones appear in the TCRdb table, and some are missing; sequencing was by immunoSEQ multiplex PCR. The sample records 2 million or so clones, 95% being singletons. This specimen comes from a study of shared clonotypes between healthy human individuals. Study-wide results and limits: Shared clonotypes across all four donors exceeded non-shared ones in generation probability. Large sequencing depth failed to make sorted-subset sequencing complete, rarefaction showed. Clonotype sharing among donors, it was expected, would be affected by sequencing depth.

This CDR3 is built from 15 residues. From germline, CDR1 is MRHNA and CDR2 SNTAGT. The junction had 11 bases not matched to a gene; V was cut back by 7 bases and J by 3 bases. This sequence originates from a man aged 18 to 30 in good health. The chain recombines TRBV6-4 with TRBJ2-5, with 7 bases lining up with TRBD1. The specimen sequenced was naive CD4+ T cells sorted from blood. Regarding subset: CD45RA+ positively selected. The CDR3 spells CASTPQGRGEETQYF. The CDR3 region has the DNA TGTGCCAGCACCCCACAGGGGAGAGGGGAAGAGACCCAGTACTTC.